This is a list of T cell receptor beta chains from one sample in a study of T cell responses to AZD1222 COVID-19 vaccine. The data were produced by immunoSEQ multiplex PCR, yet TCRdb's version contains in-frame clones alone and is incomplete. The sample yields about 150,000 clones, 91% seen once. The specimen was peripheral blood, collected 28 days after the second AZD1222 dose. These receptors originate from an adult who received the AZD1222 COVID-19 vaccine. Each CDR3 is given with its conserved first and last residue. A D gene is named only where the DNA matches it firmly. Not all rows give a size; the values are once, few, many and, for expanded clones, a class.

clone size	V gene	J gene	D gene	CDR3 DNA	CDR3 protein
few	TRBV12-3/TRBV12-4	TRBJ2-7	TRBD1	TGTGCCAGCAGCGCAGGGACAGGGAGGGAGCAGTACTTC	CASSAGTGREQYF
NA	TRBV7-2	TRBJ1-5	NA	TGTGCCAGCAGCCAAGGGGGGGGGCAGGTAGGCAATCAGCCCCAGCATTTT	CASSQGGGQVGNQPQHF
NA	TRBV7-3	TRBJ2-7	NA	TGTGCCAGCAGCTTGGGCCTAAAGTACGAGCAGTACTTC	CASSLGLKYEQYF
NA	TRBV24-1	TRBJ1-1	TRBD1	TGTGCCACCAGTGATTCGGACAGGGTCCGAGCTTTCTTT	CATSDSDRVRAFF
NA	TRBV10-3	TRBJ2-3	NA	TGTGCCATCAGTGAGTATCCCGGGGAGTACACAGATACGCAGTATTTT	CAISEYPGEYTDTQYF
NA	TRBV19	TRBJ1-3	TRBD1	TGTGCCAGTAGTATGCAAGGACAGGTCGAATTCACTGGAAACACCATATATTTT	CASSMQGQVEFTGNTIYF
NA	TRBV6-5	TRBJ1-2	NA	TGTGCCAGCAGTTACTCCTGGGAGGCCTATGGCTACACCTTC	CASSYSWEAYGYTF
NA	TRBV10-1	TRBJ1-6	TRBD1	TGCGCCAGCAGTGTGGACAGGGGAAATTCACCCCTCCACTTT	CASSVDRGNSPLHF
NA	TRBV3-1/TRBV3-2	TRBJ2-7	TRBD1	TGTGCCAGCAGCCACAACCACGGGACAGGCAACTACGAGCAGTACTTC	CASSHNHGTGNYEQYF
NA	TRBV7-2	TRBJ1-2	NA	TGTGCCAGCAGCGCCGGGCGGGGGCGACGTAATGGCTACACCTTC	CASSAGRGRRNGYTF
NA	TRBV19	TRBJ1-4	NA	TGTGCCAGTAGTCCTGGACCGTCTCGTCGAGAAAAACTGTTTTTT	CASSPGPSRREKLFF
NA	TRBV11-2	TRBJ2-1	NA	TGTGCCAGCAGCCCCCACGGGGGCTACAATGAGCAGTTCTTC	CASSPHGGYNEQFF
NA	TRBV30	TRBJ2-2	NA	TGTGCCTGGAGTGTACTATCCAACACCGGGGAGCTGTTTTTT	CAWSVLSNTGELFF
NA	TRBV6-1	TRBJ1-2	NA	TGTGCCAGCAGTGAACGGGGGGCGGCTAACTATGGCTACACCTTC	CASSERGAANYGYTF
NA	TRBV5-6	TRBJ1-2	TRBD1	TGTGCCAGCACCATGGACAGGAATTATGGCTACACCTTC	CASTMDRNYGYTF
NA	TRBV18	TRBJ1-3	NA	TGTGCCAGCTCAGGGAACACCATATATTTT	CASSGNTIYF
NA	TRBV7-6	TRBJ1-6	NA	TGTGCCAGCAGCTCCCGACCAGAAAGCTCCTATAATTCACCCCTCCACTTT	CASSSRPESSYNSPLHF
NA	TRBV7-9	TRBJ1-1	NA	TGTGCCAGCAGTCAGGGGCCAGAAGCTTTCTTT	CASSQGPEAFF
once	TRBV27	TRBJ2-7	NA	TGTGCCAGCAGTTCAGGTTCCTACGAGCAGTACTTC	CASSSGSYEQYF
NA	TRBV5-1	TRBJ2-3	TRBD1	TGCGCCAGCAGCCCGAGCGGGACAGGGGCCGGAGATACGCAGTATTTT	CASSPSGTGAGDTQYF
NA	TRBV18	TRBJ1-5	NA	TGTGCCAGCTCACCCACACCAGGACAGCAGAACCCTATAAATCAGCCCCAGCATTTT	CASSPTPGQQNPINQPQHF
NA	TRBV7-9	TRBJ2-7	TRBD2	TGTGCCAGCAGCTTGACAAGGACTAGCGGGAGGTACGAGCAGTACTTC	CASSLTRTSGRYEQYF
NA	TRBV9	TRBJ1-2	NA	TGTGCCAGCAGGCGGGACCTACGGGGCTATGGCTACACCTTC	CASRRDLRGYGYTF
NA	TRBV19	TRBJ1-1	NA	TGTGCCAGTAGTATTGGGGCCGTGAACACTGAAGCTTTCTTT	CASSIGAVNTEAFF
NA	TRBV4-1	TRBJ1-5	NA	TGCGCCAGCATCCTATTCGAGGGTAGCAATCAGCCCCAGCATTTT	CASILFEGSNQPQHF
once	TRBV6-2/TRBV6-3	TRBJ2-7	TRBD2	TGTGCCAGCAGTTACTCTAGCGGGGCGATCTACGAGCAGTACTTC	CASSYSSGAIYEQYF
NA	TRBV2	TRBJ1-6	NA	TGTGCCAGCAGTGACGGCGCAGGGAATTCACCCCTCCACTTT	CASSDGAGNSPLHF
NA	TRBV2	TRBJ2-5	TRBD2	TGTGCCAGCAGTGGGCTAGCGGGAGGGCCGGGAGAGACCCAGTACTTC	CASSGLAGGPGETQYF
NA	TRBV19	TRBJ2-1	NA	TGTGCCAGTAGTCCTAGAATCGGAAACCTGGGGGCCGGGGGTAATGAGCAGTTCTTC	CASSPRIGNLGAGGNEQFF
NA	TRBV5-1	TRBJ1-6	NA	TGCGCCAGCAGCTTGGATGGGGGAATAGGTTCACCCCTCCACTTT	CASSLDGGIGSPLHF
NA	TRBV5-6	TRBJ2-1	NA	TGTGCCAGCAGCGCCCGGCTAGGGGTGGGCGAGCAGTTCTTC	CASSARLGVGEQFF
NA	TRBV6-5	TRBJ1-1	NA	TGTGCCAGCAGTTACCGTATCCAAGGGGAAGCTTTCTTT	CASSYRIQGEAFF
NA	TRBV5-1	TRBJ2-5	TRBD1	TGCGCCAGCAGCGTAGACAGGGGGGATGAGACCCAGTACTTC	CASSVDRGDETQYF
NA	TRBV27	TRBJ1-2	NA	TGTGCCAGCAGTTTATACGGGAGCCTCATGGGCTACACCTTC	CASSLYGSLMGYTF
NA	TRBV19	TRBJ2-1	TRBD1	TGTGCCAGTAGTATAACAGGGGTGGGAAGCTCCTACAATGAGCAGTTCTTC	CASSITGVGSSYNEQFF
NA	TRBV6-2/TRBV6-3	TRBJ1-5	NA	TGTGCCAGCAGTTACTCGCCTGGGGGCGCGAGCAATCAGCCCCAGCATTTT	CASSYSPGGASNQPQHF
NA	TRBV3-1/TRBV3-2	TRBJ1-1	NA	TGTGCCAGCAGCCAGGGGGCGCGGGACACTGAAGCTTTCTTT	CASSQGARDTEAFF
NA	TRBV6-5	TRBJ1-1	TRBD1	TGTGCCGCGCAGGGGGCCACTGAAGCTTTCTTT	CAAQGATEAFF
NA	TRBV6-5	TRBJ1-2	TRBD1	TGTGCGGCGGGACAGGCTTATGGCTACACCTTC	CAAGQAYGYTF
few	TRBV6-4	TRBJ2-2	NA	TGTGCCAGCAGTGAGACACCCGACACCGGGGAGCTGTTTTTT	CASSETPDTGELFF
NA	TRBV9	TRBJ2-7	NA	TGTGCCAGCAGCGTCCGAAACACAGGGGAGCAGTACTTC	CASSVRNTGEQYF
once	TRBV13	TRBJ2-7	TRBD2	TGTGCCAGCAGCTTACTCGGGACTAGCGGCTACGAGCAGTACTTC	CASSLLGTSGYEQYF
NA	TRBV30	TRBJ1-2	NA	TGTGCCTGGAGGACTGGCTACACCTTC	CAWRTGYTF
NA	TRBV7-2	TRBJ2-3	NA	TGTGCCAGCAGCTTTCCATTCACAGATACGCAGTATTTT	CASSFPFTDTQYF
NA	TRBV19	TRBJ1-5	NA	TGTGCCAGTAGTTCACGGGGGGGCGGGAGCAATCAGCCCCAGCATTTT	CASSSRGGGSNQPQHF
NA	TRBV11-3	TRBJ1-6	NA	TGTGCCAGCAGCTTAGAAACAAATTTTAATTCACCCCTCCACTTT	CASSLETNFNSPLHF
NA	TRBV7-6	TRBJ1-5	NA	TGTGCCAGCAGCTTATCAGGGGCTAGCAATCAGCCCCAGCATTTT	CASSLSGASNQPQHF
NA	TRBV19	TRBJ1-5	NA	TGTGCCAGTAGTATCGCTACGGGGCAAGGGAATCAGCCCCAGCATTTT	CASSIATGQGNQPQHF
NA	TRBV6-5	TRBJ1-5	TRBD1	TGTGCCAGCAGCGAGATTTCAGGGGGTGGTCAGCCCCAGCATTTT	CASSEISGGGQPQHF
NA	TRBV27	TRBJ1-3	TRBD1	TGTGCCAGCAGGGGACAGGGGGGAAACACCATATATTTT	CASRGQGGNTIYF